This T cell receptor (beta chain) originates from a study of breast tumors, draining lymph nodes, adjacent tissues. General study results and limits: Luminal-like breast cancer showed significantly higher tumor–nontumor repertoire similarity than basal-like. Tumor repertoires ranked between lymph nodes and nontumor tissue in diversity, with V and J gene preferences. Tumor T cell lymph node origin was a supported hypothesis, not proven. Data fit most tumor T cells coming from lymph node, expanding in tumor.

Axillary draining lymph nodes of breast cancer patients supplied the node samples. Germline V gene data show CDR1 as KGHSH and CDR2 as LQKENI. The CDR3 contains 14 residues. The V and J ends lost 2 bases and 3 bases respectively, with 8 bases between them. TCRdb redid the calling of the multiplex PCR reads with MiXCR, one entry per CDR3 protein. In the table there are about 230,000 distinct CDR3 sequences, roughly 32% of which are singletons. This clonotype was seen at least ten times. No antigen is known for it. The receptor was derived from a female donor with breast cancer. Some clones in this sample may be carry-over from other donors' samples. The chain is built from TRBV18 and TRBJ1-5; D remains unclear. The sequencing input was axillary lymph node tissue. The CDR3 protein is CASSPSGNNQPQHF. The CDR3 coding sequence is TGTGCCAGCTCACCATCGGGGAACAATCAGCCCCAGCATTTT. The whole variable domain, filled in from reference TRBV18 and TRBJ1-5, reads NAGVMQNPRHLVRRRGQEARLRCSPMKGHSHVYWYRQLPEEGLKFMVYLQKENIIDESGMPKERFSAEFPKEGPSILRIQQVVRGDSAAYFCASSPSGNNQPQHFGDGTRLSIL.